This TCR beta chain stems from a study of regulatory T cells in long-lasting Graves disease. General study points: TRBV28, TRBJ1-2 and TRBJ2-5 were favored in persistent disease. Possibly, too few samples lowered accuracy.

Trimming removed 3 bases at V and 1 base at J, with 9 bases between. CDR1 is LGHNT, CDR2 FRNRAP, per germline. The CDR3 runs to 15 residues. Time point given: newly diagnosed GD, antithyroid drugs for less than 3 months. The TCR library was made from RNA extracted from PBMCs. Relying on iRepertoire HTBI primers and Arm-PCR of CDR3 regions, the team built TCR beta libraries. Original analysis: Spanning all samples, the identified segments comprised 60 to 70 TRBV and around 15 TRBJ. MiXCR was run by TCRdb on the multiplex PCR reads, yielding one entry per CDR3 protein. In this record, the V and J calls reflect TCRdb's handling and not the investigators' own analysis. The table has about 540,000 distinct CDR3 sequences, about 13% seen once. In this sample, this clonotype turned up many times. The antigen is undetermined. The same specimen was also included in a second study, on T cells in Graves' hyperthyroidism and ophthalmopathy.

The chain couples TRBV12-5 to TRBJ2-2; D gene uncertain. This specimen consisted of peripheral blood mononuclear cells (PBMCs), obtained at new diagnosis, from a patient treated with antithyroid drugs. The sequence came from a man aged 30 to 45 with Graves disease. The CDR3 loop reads CASGFIIRNTGELFF. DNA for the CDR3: TGTGCTAGTGGTTTTATTATTAGGAACACCGGGGAGCTGTTTTTT.